These 32 T cell receptor beta chains were sequenced from one sample in a study of beta chain features in type 1 diabetes. As every portion of the isolated RNA was reverse transcribed, the sequencing read expressed TCRB transcripts. Repertoires were generated with immunoSEQ multiplex PCR, while TCRdb's copy carries only in-frame clones and drops some. Of a few hundred thousand clones in the sample, 9% to 10% were seen once. The sequencing input was naive CD4+ T cells from blood. The receptors were sampled from a woman aged 18-30 years in good health.

This clone has only a few counts. This chain links TRBV5-1 with TRBJ2-2; D is perhaps TRBD1 (5 bases). Deletions cut 0 bases from V and 4 bases from J, with 7 bases between. Germline V lookup: CDR1 SGHRS, CDR2 YFSETQ. This CDR3 has 14 residues. The CDR3 DNA reads TGCGCCAGCAGCTTGGGACAGATCACCGGGGAGCTGTTTTTT. As protein: CASSLGQITGELFF.

V usage is TRBV4-2 and J usage is TRBJ2-5; tentative D call: TRBD2 (6 bases). The last part of the DNA fits TRBJ2-7 better; the J call may be wrong. The germline gives CDR1 LGHNA, CDR2 YNFKEQ. The CDR3 runs 16 residues. The CDR3 nucleotides read TGTGCCAGCAGCCAAGATATGGACGGGAGCTCCTACGAGCAGTACTTC. It specifies CASSQDMDGSSYEQYF.

The chain uses TRBV19 and TRBJ2-3, with TRBD2 matching 7 bases. The ends lost 3 bases at V and 2 bases at J; junction bases unmatched: 8. This CDR3 has 16 residues. Per the germline V gene, CDR1 is LNHDA and CDR2 is SQIVND (reference sequence). The CDR3 nucleotides read TGTGCCAGTAGTATCGGAACTAGCGCACCCACAGATACGCAGTATTTT. Translated: CASSIGTSAPTDTQYF. The complete variable domain, with remaining parts taken from reference TRBV19 and TRBJ2-3, reads DGGITQSPKYLFRKEGQNVTLSCEQNLNHDAMYWYRQDPGQGLRLIYYSQIVNDFQKGDIAEGYSVSREKKESFPLTVTSAQKNPTAFYLCASSIGTSAPTDTQYFGPGTRLTVL.

The V gene is TRBV6-6, the J gene TRBJ1-5; 9 nucleotides align to TRBD1. V shed 6 bases, J shed 2 bases, and the junction held 8 bases outside the gene matches. The CDR3 runs 16 residues. Per the germline V gene, CDR1 is MNHNY and CDR2 is SVGAGI (reference sequence). The CDR3 DNA reads as TGTGCCAGCAGAGTAGGGACAGGGTATGGCAATCAGCCCCAGCATTTT. Amino acid sequence: CASRVGTGYGNQPQHF.

This clone came up a few times. The chain combines TRBV9 with TRBJ2-3, with D unresolved. Deletions cut 4 bases from V and 8 bases from J, with 11 bases between. Germline CDR1 SGDLS, CDR2 YYNGEE. The CDR3 runs 12 residues. The CDR3, as DNA: TGTGCCAGCAGCCCCACGGTTGGTACGCAGTATTTT. This codes for CASSPTVGTQYF.

The V gene is TRBV27, the J gene TRBJ2-1; D is perhaps TRBD1 (6 bases). Between the trimmed V and J ends, which lost 2 bases and 5 bases, there was a span of 10 bases. Germline V gene lookup returns CDR1 MNHEY and CDR2 SMNVEV (reference sequence). The CDR3 sequence is 14 residues long. DNA of the CDR3: TGTGCCAGCAGTTTAGGGGGACACCACAATGAGCAGTTCTTC. This codes for CASSLGGHHNEQFF.

This clone turned up a few times. This chain uses TRBV5-1 with TRBJ1-1; a possible D gene is TRBD1 (6 bases). Germline CDR1 SGHRS, CDR2 YFSETQ. This CDR3 is built from 16 residues. V was shortened by 2 bases and J by 1 base, with 15 bases between the two germline ends. CDR3 in DNA: TGCGCCAGCAGCTTCGTCACAGGGACCGGGAACACTGAAGCTTTCTTT. The encoded protein is CASSFVTGTGNTEAFF.

The chain is built from TRBV18 and TRBJ2-3; D is perhaps TRBD2 (6 bases). V was pared by 4 bases and J by 6 bases, with 14 bases between. The CDR3 covers 14 residues. Germline V lookup: CDR1 KGHSH, CDR2 LQKENI. The CDR3 DNA follows: TGTGCCAGCTCACGGGACTCGGCTTTCGATACGCAGTATTTT. The encoded protein is CASSRDSAFDTQYF.

V and J are TRBV15 and TRBJ1-5; D uncertain. The CDR3 length is 14 residues. V dropped 1 base and J dropped 0 bases, with 4 bases sitting between them. CDR1 LNHNV and CDR2 YYDKDF come from the germline V gene (reference sequence). The CDR3 loop reads CATSRGVSNQPQHF. As DNA, the CDR3 is TGTGCCACCAGCAGAGGAGTTAGCAATCAGCCCCAGCATTTT.

The gene calls are TRBV30 and TRBJ2-3; the match to TRBD2 covers 9 bases. Germline values: CDR1 GTSNPN, CDR2 SVGIG (reference sequence). The V and J ends lost 0 bases and 4 bases, in that order; junction bases with no gene match: 5. This CDR3 region has 15 residues. CDR3 in DNA: TGTGCCTGGAGTGTGGGCGGGAGGGTTCCAGATACGCAGTATTTT. Translated, it gives CAWSVGGRVPDTQYF.

In this sample, this clone turned up a few times. This chain uses TRBV30 with TRBJ1-4; D not certain. Trimming took 5 bases from V and 8 from J, leaving 6 bases between them. The CDR3 is 10 amino acids. Germline assignment: CDR1 GTSNPN and CDR2 SVGIG (reference sequence). CDR3 amino acids: CAWGREKLFF. DNA of the CDR3: TGTGCCTGGGGGAGGGAAAAACTGTTTTTT.

The chain joins TRBV9 to TRBJ1-3, with a weak D call TRBD1 (5 bases). V lost 0 bases and J lost 3, with 13 bases in between. There are 16 residues in the CDR3. The germline V gene encodes CDR1 SGDLS and CDR2 YYNGEE. Here the CDR3 reads CASSVDPQGFGNTIYF. In DNA, the CDR3 is TGTGCCAGCAGCGTAGATCCTCAGGGTTTTGGAAACACCATATATTTT. Looking up the rest from reference TRBV9 and TRBJ1-3 gives the full variable domain: DSGVTQTPKHLITATGQRVTLRCSPRSGDLSVYWYQQSLDQGLQFLIQYYNGEERAKGNILERFSAQQFPDLHSELNLSSLELGDSALYFCASSVDPQGFGNTIYFGEGSWLTVV.

This clone was counted a few times. The chain has TRBV27 and TRBJ2-1; 8 bases fit TRBD1. This CDR3 has 14 residues. V lost 8 bases, J lost 0 bases, and 3 bases stayed unmatched. The germline V gene has CDR1 MNHEY and CDR2 SMNVEV (reference sequence). CDR3 coding DNA: TGTGCCAGCTCGACAGGGGACTCCTACAATGAGCAGTTCTTC. Its protein is CASSTGDSYNEQFF.

At least ten counts were recorded for this clone. The gene calls are TRBV30 and TRBJ2-1; TRBD2 agrees at 12 bases. Germline V gives CDR1 GTSNPN, CDR2 SVGIG (reference sequence). The junction had 5 bases not matched to a gene; V was cut back by 4 bases and J by 10 bases. The CDR3 sequence is 13 residues long. The CDR3 here is CAWILAGGGEQFF. CDR3 nucleotides: TGTGCCTGGATACTAGCGGGAGGTGGGGAGCAGTTCTTC.

The rearrangement joins TRBV30 to TRBJ1-3, with D maybe TRBD1 (6 bases). Germline CDR1 GTSNPN, CDR2 SVGIG (reference sequence). Trimming removed 2 bases from V and 3 bases from J, with 14 bases in between. The CDR3 spans 15 residues. Here the CDR3 DNA reads TGTGCCTGGAGTTGGGGGGGCGAGGTTGGAAACACCATATATTTT. This encodes CAWSWGGEVGNTIYF.

Only a few counts were recorded for this clone. This chain uses TRBV4-1 with TRBJ1-2, with D perhaps matching TRBD1 (5 bases). The CDR3 has 18 amino acids. Trimming stripped 1 base from V and 2 bases from J, with 20 bases between. From germline, CDR1 is MGHRA and CDR2 YSYEKL. CDR3 DNA sequence: TGCGCCAGCAGCCAAGGGGTTGTAGGGGCGCCTACCAACTATGGCTACACCTTC. Its protein product is CASSQGVVGAPTNYGYTF.

V and J are TRBV5-1 and TRBJ2-7; D perhaps matches TRBD1 (6 bases). Germline lookup yields CDR1 SGHRS and CDR2 YFSETQ. Trimming removed 0 bases at V and 2 bases at J, with 9 bases between. This CDR3 contains 14 residues. CDR3 sequence: CASSLGQEAYEQYF. CDR3 nucleotides: TGCGCCAGCAGCTTGGGACAGGAAGCCTACGAGCAGTACTTC.

J is TRBJ2-1 and V is TRBV4-1; D uncertain. Germline CDR1 is MGHRA and CDR2 is YSYEKL. This CDR3 is 14 amino acids long. Trimming removed 1 base from V and 7 bases from J, with 11 bases in between. CDR3 DNA sequence: TGCGCCAGCAGCCAAGTAACGGTTCTAAATGAGCAGTTCTTC. Translation: CASSQVTVLNEQFF.

V and J are TRBV5-6 and TRBJ2-7, with 7 bases lining up with TRBD1. Trimming took 2 bases from V and 6 from J; bases not matched to a gene: 5. CDR1 SGHDT and CDR2 YYEEEE come from the germline V gene. CDR3 length: 13 amino acids. The CDR3 sequence: CASSLYRGSEQYF. The CDR3 DNA reads as TGTGCCAGCAGCTTATACAGGGGATCCGAGCAGTACTTC.

The chain has TRBV15 and TRBJ1-1, with TRBD1 matching over 7 bases. V was clipped by 5 bases and J by 1 base; unmatched bases: 7. The CDR3 covers 15 residues. The germline gives CDR1 LNHNV, CDR2 YYDKDF (reference sequence). CDR3 loop: CATSGGGTANTEAFF. The CDR3 DNA is TGTGCCACCAGCGGAGGGGGGACAGCGAACACTGAAGCTTTCTTT.

This clone was recorded a few times. V and J are TRBV2 and TRBJ2-5; D is possibly TRBD1 (5 bases). Trimming left V 10 bases short and J 5 bases short, with 17 bases between. The germline gives CDR1 SNHLY, CDR2 FYNNEI. The CDR3 extends over 13 amino acids. The CDR3 DNA reads as TGTGCCATCGATCAGGGCCCCCGGGAGACCCAGTACTTC. It is translated as CAIDQGPRETQYF. Combining the CDR3 with reference TRBV2 and TRBJ2-5 gives the whole variable domain EPEVTQTPSHQVTQMGQEVILRCVPISNHLYFYWYRQILGQKVEFLVSFYNNEISEKSEIFDDQFSVERPDGSNFTLKIRSTKLEDSAMYFCAIDQGPRETQYFGPGTRLLVL.

In its sample, this clone was seen a few times. The V call is TRBV9, the J call TRBJ2-5; possible D gene TRBD2, 5 bases. From germline, CDR1 is SGDLS and CDR2 YYNGEE. CDR3 length: 13 amino acids. The V gene lost 3 bases and the J gene lost 11 bases, with 17 bases spanning the gap. As DNA, the CDR3 is TGTGCCAGCAGCGCGGACCCTGCTAGGGAGCAGTACTTC. Translating it yields CASSADPAREQYF.

The rearrangement uses TRBV18 and TRBJ1-2; D gene uncertain. V was pared by 3 bases and J by 8 bases, with 13 bases between. Germline-derived CDR1 and CDR2 are KGHSH and LQKENI. The CDR3 runs to 13 residues. The CDR3 is CASSPRPEGGYTF. In nucleotides, the CDR3 is TGTGCCAGCTCACCGCGCCCTGAGGGCGGCTACACCTTC.

This sequence joins TRBV5-1 and TRBJ2-7; 13 bases match TRBD2. CDR1 SGHRS and CDR2 YFSETQ come from the germline V gene. Trimming removed 2 bases from V and 0 bases from J; junction bases left unmatched: 5. CDR3 size: 17 residues. The CDR3 here is CASSFGLAGELSYEQYF. CDR3 in DNA: TGCGCCAGCAGCTTCGGACTAGCGGGAGAACTCTCCTACGAGCAGTACTTC.

The rearrangement uses TRBV6-5 and TRBJ1-6; D is unclear. CDR1 is MNHEY, CDR2 SVGAGI, per germline. The CDR3 runs to 15 residues. V lost 0 bases and J 9 bases, leaving 12 bases between the germline ends. The CDR3 DNA follows: TGTGCCAGCAGTTACTCACCGAGCGTGGGTTCACCCCTCCACTTT. It codes for CASSYSPSVGSPLHF.

The rearrangement joins TRBV2 to TRBJ2-5; 8 bases are shared with TRBD1. Germline V gene sequence: CDR1 SNHLY, CDR2 FYNNEI. With 11 bases clipped from V and 3 bases from J, the junction kept 5 bases outside the gene matches. This CDR3 has 12 residues. The CDR3 sequence is CACGTGEETQYF. In DNA, the CDR3 is TGTGCCTGTGGGACAGGAGAAGAGACCCAGTACTTC.

This clone came up a few times. The V call is TRBV7-2, the J call TRBJ2-6; tentative D call: TRBD1 (6 bases). The CDR3 spans 17 residues. V was cut by 1 base and J by 0 bases, with 10 bases left in between. Germline CDR1 reads SGHTA; CDR2 reads FQGNSA. The CDR3 protein is CASSLVGRGSGANVLTF. As DNA, the CDR3 is TGTGCCAGCAGCTTAGTTGGCAGGGGCTCTGGGGCCAACGTCCTGACTTTC.

This clone was counted many times. V is TRBV7-9 and J is TRBJ1-1; D is ambiguous. Germline V gene lookup returns CDR1 SEHNR and CDR2 FQNEAQ (reference sequence). The CDR3 runs to 14 residues. Trimming pared 1 base from V and 4 bases from J, leaving 10 bases between. CDR3 nucleotide sequence: TGTGCCAGCAGCTTAGTCGGGGAGAGCACTGAAGCTTTCTTT. Protein sequence: CASSLVGESTEAFF. Together with reference TRBV7-9 and TRBJ1-1, the CDR3 gives the full variable domain: DTGVSQNPRHKITKRGQNVTFRCDPISEHNRLYWYRQTLGQGPEFLTYFQNEAQLEKSRLLSDRFSAERPKGSFSTLEIQRTEQGDSAMYLCASSLVGESTEAFFGQGTRLTVV.

This clone was detected only a few times. This rearrangement joins TRBV11-1 to TRBJ1-1; no firm D call. The CDR3 spans 14 residues. The germline V and J ends were trimmed by 4 bases and 5 bases, with 14 bases remaining between them. CDR1 is SGHAT and CDR2 is FQDESV in the germline V gene (reference sequence). CDR3 residues: CASSYGRFGTEAFF. For the CDR3, the DNA is TGTGCCAGCAGCTACGGTAGGTTCGGGACTGAAGCTTTCTTT.

The CDR3 protein is CASSEPLAGAHISTDTQYF. The CDR3 coding sequence is TGTGCCAGCAGTGAACCGCTAGCGGGAGCGCATATAAGCACAGATACGCAGTATTTT. The chain has TRBV2 and TRBJ2-3, with 10 bases lining up with TRBD2. Germline assignment: CDR1 SNHLY and CDR2 FYNNEI. The junction had 11 bases not matched to a gene; V was cut back by 2 bases and J by 0 bases. The CDR3 runs 19 residues.

This sequence joins TRBV5-4 and TRBJ2-7, with 8 bases lining up with TRBD2. The CDR3 loop spans 14 amino acids. With V trimmed by 4 bases and J by 4 bases, 7 bases remained unmatched. CDR1 and CDR2 (germline): SGHNT, YYREEE (reference sequence). DNA for the CDR3: TGTGCCAGCAGCATGGGACTAGGAGAGTACGAGCAGTACTTC. Translation gives CASSMGLGEYEQYF.

In this sample, this clone turned up a few times. CDR3 bases: TGTGCCAGCAGCCAAGGGGTCAGGCGGGAGGACACCGGGGAGCTGTTTTTT. Protein: CASSQGVRREDTGELFF. The chain uses TRBV4-2 and TRBJ2-2, with 8 bases aligning to TRBD2. Germline V CDR1 and CDR2: LGHNA, YNFKEQ. J gave up 3 bases and V 1 base, and 7 bases lay outside the gene matches. The CDR3 covers 17 residues.